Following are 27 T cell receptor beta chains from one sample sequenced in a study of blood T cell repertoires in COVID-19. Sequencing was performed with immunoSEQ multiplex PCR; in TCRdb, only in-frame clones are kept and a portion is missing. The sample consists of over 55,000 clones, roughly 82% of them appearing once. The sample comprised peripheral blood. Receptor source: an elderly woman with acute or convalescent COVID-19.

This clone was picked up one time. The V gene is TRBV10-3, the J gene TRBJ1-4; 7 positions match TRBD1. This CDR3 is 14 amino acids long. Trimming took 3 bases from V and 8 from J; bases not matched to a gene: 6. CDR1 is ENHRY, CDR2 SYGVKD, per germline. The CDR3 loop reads CAISDGQGGEKLFF. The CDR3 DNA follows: TGTGCCATCAGTGACGGGCAGGGGGGAGAAAAACTGTTTTTT.

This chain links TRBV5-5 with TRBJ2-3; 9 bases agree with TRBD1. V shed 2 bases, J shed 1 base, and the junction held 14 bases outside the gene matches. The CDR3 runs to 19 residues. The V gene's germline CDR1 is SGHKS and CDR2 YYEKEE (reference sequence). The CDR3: CASSLGDRDVGARTDTQYF. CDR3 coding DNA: TGTGCCAGCAGCTTAGGGGACAGGGATGTTGGCGCACGCACAGATACGCAGTATTTT.

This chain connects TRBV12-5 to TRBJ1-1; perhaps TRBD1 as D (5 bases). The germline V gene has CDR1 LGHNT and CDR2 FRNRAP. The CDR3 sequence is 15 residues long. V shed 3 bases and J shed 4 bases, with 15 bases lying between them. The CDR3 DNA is TGTGCTAGTGGTTTTTGGGCCGTGGGGGGCACTGAAGCTTTCTTT. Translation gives CASGFWAVGGTEAFF.

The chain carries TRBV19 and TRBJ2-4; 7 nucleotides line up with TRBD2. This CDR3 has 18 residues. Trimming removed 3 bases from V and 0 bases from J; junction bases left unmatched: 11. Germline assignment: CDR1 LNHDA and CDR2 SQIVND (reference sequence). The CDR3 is CASSIGMRGNLAKNIQYF. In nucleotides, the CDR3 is TGTGCCAGTAGTATTGGGATGCGGGGGAACTTAGCCAAAAACATTCAGTACTTC.

The CDR3 nucleotides read TGTGCCAGCTCGCGGGGTGGGCGGGAAAACGAGCAGTACTTC. It yields the protein CASSRGGRENEQYF. The chain has TRBV18 and TRBJ2-7; tentatively, D is TRBD2 (6 bases). The V end was cut by 6 bases, the J end by 5 bases, with 17 bases between. This CDR3 region has 14 residues. CDR1 is KGHSH and CDR2 is LQKENI in the germline V gene. Combining the CDR3 with reference TRBV18 and TRBJ2-7 gives the whole variable domain NAGVMQNPRHLVRRRGQEARLRCSPMKGHSHVYWYRQLPEEGLKFMVYLQKENIIDESGMPKERFSAEFPKEGPSILRIQQVVRGDSAAYFCASSRGGRENEQYFGPGTRLTVT.

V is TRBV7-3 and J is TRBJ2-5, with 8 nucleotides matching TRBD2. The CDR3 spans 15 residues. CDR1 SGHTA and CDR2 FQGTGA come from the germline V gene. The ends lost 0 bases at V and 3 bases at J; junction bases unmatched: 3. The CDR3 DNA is TGTGCCAGCAGCTTAACAGGACTAGCCAAAGAGACCCAGTACTTC. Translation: CASSLTGLAKETQYF.

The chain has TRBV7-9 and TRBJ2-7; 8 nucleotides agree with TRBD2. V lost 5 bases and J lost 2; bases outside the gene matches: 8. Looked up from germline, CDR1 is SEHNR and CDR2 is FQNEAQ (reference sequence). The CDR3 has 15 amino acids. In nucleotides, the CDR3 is TGTGCCAGCAGCCCTAAGCGGGAGTCCCCCTACGAGCAGTACTTC. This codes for CASSPKRESPYEQYF.

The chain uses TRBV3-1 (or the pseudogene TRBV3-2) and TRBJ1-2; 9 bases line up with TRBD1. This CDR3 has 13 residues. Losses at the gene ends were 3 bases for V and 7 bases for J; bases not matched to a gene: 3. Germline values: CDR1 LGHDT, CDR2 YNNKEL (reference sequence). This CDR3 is CASSHPTGGGYTF. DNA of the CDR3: TGTGCCAGCAGCCATCCGACAGGGGGTGGCTACACCTTC.

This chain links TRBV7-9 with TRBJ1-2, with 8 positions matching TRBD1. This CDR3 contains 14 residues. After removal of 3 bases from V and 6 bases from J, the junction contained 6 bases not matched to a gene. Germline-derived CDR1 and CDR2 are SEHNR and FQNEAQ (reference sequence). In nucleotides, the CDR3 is TGTGCCAGCAGCTTCACTCAGGGGGCGGATGGCTACACCTTC. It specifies CASSFTQGADGYTF. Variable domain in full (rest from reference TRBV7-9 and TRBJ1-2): DTGVSQNPRHKITKRGQNVTFRCDPISEHNRLYWYRQTLGQGPEFLTYFQNEAQLEKSRLLSDRFSAERPKGSFSTLEIQRTEQGDSAMYLCASSFTQGADGYTFGSGTRLTVV.

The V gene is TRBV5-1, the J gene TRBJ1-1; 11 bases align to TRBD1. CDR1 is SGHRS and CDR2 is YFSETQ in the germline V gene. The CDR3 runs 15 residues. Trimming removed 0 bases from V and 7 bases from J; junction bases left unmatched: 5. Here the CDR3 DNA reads TGCGCCAGCAGCTTGGACCCCGGGACAGGGGGTGAAGCTTTCTTT. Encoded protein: CASSLDPGTGGEAFF.

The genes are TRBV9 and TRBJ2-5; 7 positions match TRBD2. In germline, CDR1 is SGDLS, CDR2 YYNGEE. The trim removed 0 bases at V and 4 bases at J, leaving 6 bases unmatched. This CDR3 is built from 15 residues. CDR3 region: CASSVATGRGETQYF. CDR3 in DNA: TGTGCCAGCAGCGTAGCTACGGGGAGGGGAGAGACCCAGTACTTC.

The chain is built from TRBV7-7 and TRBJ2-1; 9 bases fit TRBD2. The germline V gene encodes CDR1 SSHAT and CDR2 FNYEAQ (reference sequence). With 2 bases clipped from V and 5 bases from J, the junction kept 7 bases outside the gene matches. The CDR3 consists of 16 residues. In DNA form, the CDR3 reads TGTGCCAGCAGCTTATTCTCTAGCGGGGTAGACAATGAGCAGTTCTTC. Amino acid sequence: CASSLFSSGVDNEQFF.

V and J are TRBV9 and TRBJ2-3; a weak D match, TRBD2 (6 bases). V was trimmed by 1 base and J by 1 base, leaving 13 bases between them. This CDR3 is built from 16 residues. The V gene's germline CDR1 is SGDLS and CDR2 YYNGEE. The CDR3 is CASSVLVTGGTDTQYF. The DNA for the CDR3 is TGTGCCAGCAGCGTACTTGTTACGGGAGGCACAGATACGCAGTATTTT.

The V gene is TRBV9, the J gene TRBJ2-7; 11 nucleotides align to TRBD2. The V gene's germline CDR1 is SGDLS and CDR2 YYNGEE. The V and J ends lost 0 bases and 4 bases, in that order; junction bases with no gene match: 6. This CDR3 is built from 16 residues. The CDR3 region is CASSVETSGSWYEQYF. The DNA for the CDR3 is TGTGCCAGCAGCGTAGAAACTAGCGGGAGTTGGTACGAGCAGTACTTC.

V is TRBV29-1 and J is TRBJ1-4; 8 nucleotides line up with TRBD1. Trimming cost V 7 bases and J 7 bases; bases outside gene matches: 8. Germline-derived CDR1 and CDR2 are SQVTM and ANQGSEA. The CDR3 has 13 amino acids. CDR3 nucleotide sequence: TGCAGCGCAAGGACAGGGTCGCGTGAAAAACTGTTTTTT. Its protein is CSARTGSREKLFF.

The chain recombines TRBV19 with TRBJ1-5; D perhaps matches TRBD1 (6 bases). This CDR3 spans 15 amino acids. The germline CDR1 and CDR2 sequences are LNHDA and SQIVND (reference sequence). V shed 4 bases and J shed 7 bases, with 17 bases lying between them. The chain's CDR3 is CASSTTGINRQPQHF. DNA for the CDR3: TGTGCCAGTAGTACCACAGGGATTAATCGACAGCCCCAGCATTTT.

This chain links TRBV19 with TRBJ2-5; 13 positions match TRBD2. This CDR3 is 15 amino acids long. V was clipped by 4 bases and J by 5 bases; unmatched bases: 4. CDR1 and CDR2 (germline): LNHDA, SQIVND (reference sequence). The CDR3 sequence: CASSTGLAGLETQYF. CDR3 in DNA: TGTGCCAGTAGTACGGGACTAGCGGGACTGGAGACCCAGTACTTC.

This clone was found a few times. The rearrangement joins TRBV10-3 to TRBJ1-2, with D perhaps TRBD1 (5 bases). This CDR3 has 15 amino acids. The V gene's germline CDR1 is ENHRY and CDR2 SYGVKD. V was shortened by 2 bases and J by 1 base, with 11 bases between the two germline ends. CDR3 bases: TGTGCCATCAGTGAGGCCACAGGCGATAACTATGGCTACACCTTC. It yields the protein CAISEATGDNYGYTF.

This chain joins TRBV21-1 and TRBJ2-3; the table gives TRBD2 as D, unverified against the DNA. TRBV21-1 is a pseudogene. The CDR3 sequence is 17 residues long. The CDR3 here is CASSSPGLAGERDTQYF. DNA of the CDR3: TGTGCCAGCAGCTCTCCAGGACTAGCGGGAGAAAGAGATACGCAGTATTTT.

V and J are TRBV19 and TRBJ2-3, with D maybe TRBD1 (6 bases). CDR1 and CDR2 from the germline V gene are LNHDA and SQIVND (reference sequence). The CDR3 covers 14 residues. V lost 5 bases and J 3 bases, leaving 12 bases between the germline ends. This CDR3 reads CASSASGATDTQYF. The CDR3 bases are TGTGCCAGTAGTGCGTCAGGGGCGACAGATACGCAGTATTTT.

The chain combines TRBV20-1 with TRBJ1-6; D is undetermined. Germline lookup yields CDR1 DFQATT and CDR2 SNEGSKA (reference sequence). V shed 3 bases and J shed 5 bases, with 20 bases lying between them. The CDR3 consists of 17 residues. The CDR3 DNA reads TGCAGTGCTAGTTTGTTCCGGGAACTCATGGATAATTCACCCCTCCACTTT. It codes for CSASLFRELMDNSPLHF.

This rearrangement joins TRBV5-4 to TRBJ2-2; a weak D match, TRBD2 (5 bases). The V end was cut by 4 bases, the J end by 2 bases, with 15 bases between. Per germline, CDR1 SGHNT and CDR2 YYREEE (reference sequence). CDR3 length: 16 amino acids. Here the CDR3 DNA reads TGTGCCAGCAGCCAAAAGGCCAGCGGTAACACCGGGGAGCTGTTTTTT. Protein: CASSQKASGNTGELFF. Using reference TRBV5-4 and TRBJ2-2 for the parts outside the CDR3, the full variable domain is ETGVTQSPTHLIKTRGQQVTLRCSSQSGHNTVSWYQQALGQGPQFIFQYYREEENGRGNFPPRFSGLQFPNYSSELNVNALELDDSALYLCASSQKASGNTGELFFGEGSRLTVL.

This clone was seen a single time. The CDR3 nucleotides read TGTGCCAGCAGCTTAGGACTAGCCGCAACCTACGAGCAGTACTTC. This encodes CASSLGLAATYEQYF. The chain has TRBV7-2 and TRBJ2-7, with TRBD2 matching over 7 bases. The V segment lost 1 base and the J segment 2 bases; nucleotides outside the gene matches: 5. This CDR3 has 15 amino acids. Germline V gene sequence: CDR1 SGHTA, CDR2 FQGNSA.

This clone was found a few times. CDR3 DNA sequence: TGTGCCTTCCGGGTAGACTACAATGAGCAGTTCTTC. Translating it yields CAFRVDYNEQFF. The chain combines TRBV30 with TRBJ2-1; D gene unclear. Germline CDR1 is GTSNPN and CDR2 is SVGIG (reference sequence). The CDR3 is 12 residues long. V lost 7 bases, J lost 3 bases, and 10 bases lay in between. Full variable domain (outside the CDR3, taken from reference TRBV30 and TRBJ2-1): SQTIHQWPATLVQPVGSPLSLECTVEGTSNPNLYWYRQAAGRGLQLLFYSVGIGQISSEVPQNLSASRPQDRQFILSSKKLLLSDSGFYLCAFRVDYNEQFFGPGTRLTVL.

The CDR3 nucleotides read TGCGCCAGCAGCCAAGATAGGGGAAGCAATCAGCCCCAGCATTTT. Its translation: CASSQDRGSNQPQHF. The rearrangement links TRBV4-1 to TRBJ1-5, with a weak D call TRBD1 (5 bases). Trimming pared 0 bases from V and 1 base from J, leaving 7 bases between. This CDR3 region has 15 residues. Per the germline V gene, CDR1 is MGHRA and CDR2 is YSYEKL.

CDR3: CASSIGRIPYEQYF. Written as DNA, the CDR3 is TGTGCCAGTAGTATAGGGAGGATCCCCTACGAGCAGTACTTC. J is TRBJ2-7 and V is TRBV19; possible D gene TRBD2, 5 bases. The length of the CDR3 is 14 residues. V lost 1 base to trimming and J lost 2 bases, with 9 bases between them. Per germline, CDR1 LNHDA and CDR2 SQIVND (reference sequence).

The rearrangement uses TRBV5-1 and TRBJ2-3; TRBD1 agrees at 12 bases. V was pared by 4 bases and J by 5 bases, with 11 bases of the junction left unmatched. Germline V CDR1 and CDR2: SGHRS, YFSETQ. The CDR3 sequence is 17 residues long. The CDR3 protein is CASSPWGQGAIGDTQYF. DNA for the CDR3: TGCGCCAGCAGCCCCTGGGGACAGGGGGCGATCGGAGATACGCAGTATTTT.